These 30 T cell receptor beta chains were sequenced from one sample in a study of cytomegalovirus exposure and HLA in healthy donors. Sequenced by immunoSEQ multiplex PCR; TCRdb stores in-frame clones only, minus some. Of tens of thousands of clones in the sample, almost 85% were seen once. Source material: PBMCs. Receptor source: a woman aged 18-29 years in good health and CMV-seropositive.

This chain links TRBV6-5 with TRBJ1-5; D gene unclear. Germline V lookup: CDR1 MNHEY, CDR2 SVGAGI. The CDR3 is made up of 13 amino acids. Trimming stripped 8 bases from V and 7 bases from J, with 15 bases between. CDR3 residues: CASREGFGQPQHF. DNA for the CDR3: TGTGCCAGCCGGGAAGGGTTCGGGCAGCCCCAGCATTTT.

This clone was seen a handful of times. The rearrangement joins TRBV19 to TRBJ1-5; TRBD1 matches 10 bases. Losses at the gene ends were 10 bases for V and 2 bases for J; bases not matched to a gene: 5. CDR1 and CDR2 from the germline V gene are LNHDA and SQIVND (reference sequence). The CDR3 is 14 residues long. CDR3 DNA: TGTGCCACTACCGGACAGGGGGGCAATCAGCCCCAGCATTTT. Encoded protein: CATTGQGGNQPQHF.

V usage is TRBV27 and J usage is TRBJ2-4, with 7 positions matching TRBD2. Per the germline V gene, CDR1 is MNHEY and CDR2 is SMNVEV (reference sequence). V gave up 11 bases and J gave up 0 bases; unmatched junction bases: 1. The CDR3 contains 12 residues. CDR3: CASGGAKNIQYF. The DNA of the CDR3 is TGTGCCTCGGGGGGAGCCAAAAACATTCAGTACTTC.

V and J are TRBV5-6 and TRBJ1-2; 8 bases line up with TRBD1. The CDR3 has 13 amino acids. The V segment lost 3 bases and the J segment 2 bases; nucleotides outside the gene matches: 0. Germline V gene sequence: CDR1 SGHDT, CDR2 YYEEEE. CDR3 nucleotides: TGTGCCAGCAGCTGGACAGGGAACTATGGCTACACCTTC. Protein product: CASSWTGNYGYTF.

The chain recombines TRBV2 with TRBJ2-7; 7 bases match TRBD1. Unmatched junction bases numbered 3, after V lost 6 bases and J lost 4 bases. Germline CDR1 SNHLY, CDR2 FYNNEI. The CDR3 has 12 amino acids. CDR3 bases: TGTGCCAGCAGGCCGGACAGGTACGAGCAGTACTTC. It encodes CASRPDRYEQYF. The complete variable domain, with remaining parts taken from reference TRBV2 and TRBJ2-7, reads EPEVTQTPSHQVTQMGQEVILRCVPISNHLYFYWYRQILGQKVEFLVSFYNNEISEKSEIFDDQFSVERPDGSNFTLKIRSTKLEDSAMYFCASRPDRYEQYFGPGTRLTVT.

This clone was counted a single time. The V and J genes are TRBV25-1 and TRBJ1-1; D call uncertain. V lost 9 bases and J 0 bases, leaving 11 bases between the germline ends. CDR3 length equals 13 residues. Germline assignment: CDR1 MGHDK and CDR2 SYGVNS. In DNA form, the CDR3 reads TGTGCCAGTAGACTTTCCGTGAACACTGAAGCTTTCTTT. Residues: CASRLSVNTEAFF.

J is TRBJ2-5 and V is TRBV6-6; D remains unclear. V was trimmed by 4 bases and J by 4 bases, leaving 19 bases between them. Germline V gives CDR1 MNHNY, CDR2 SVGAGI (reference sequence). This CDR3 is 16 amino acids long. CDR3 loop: CASSLPNPQPAETQYF. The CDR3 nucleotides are TGTGCCAGCAGTTTACCCAATCCACAGCCGGCAGAGACCCAGTACTTC.

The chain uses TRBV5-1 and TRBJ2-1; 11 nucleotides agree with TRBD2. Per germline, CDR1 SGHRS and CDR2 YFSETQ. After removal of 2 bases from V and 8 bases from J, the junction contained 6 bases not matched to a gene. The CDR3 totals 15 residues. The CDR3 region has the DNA TGCGCCAGCAGCTTACTAGCGGGGGACACTTATGAGCAGTTCTTC. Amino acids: CASSLLAGDTYEQFF.

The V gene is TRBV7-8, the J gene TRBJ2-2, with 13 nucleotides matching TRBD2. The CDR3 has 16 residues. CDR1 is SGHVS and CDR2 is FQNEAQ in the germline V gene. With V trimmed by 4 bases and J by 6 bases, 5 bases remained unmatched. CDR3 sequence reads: CASSSGTSGVSGELFF. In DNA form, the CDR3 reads TGTGCCAGCAGCTCCGGGACTAGCGGGGTATCCGGGGAGCTGTTTTTT. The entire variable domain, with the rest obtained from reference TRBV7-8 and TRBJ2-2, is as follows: GAGVSQSPRYKVAKRGQDVALRCDPISGHVSLFWYQQALGQGPEFLTYFQNEAQLDKSGLPSDRFFAERPEGSVSTLKIQRTQQEDSAVYLCASSSGTSGVSGELFFGEGSRLTVL.

CDR3 in DNA: TGTGCCAGTAGTACCATCGCAGATTCTGGAAACACCATATATTTT. Encoded protein: CASSTIADSGNTIYF. This rearrangement joins TRBV19 to TRBJ1-3; D ambiguous. This CDR3 region has 15 residues. V lost 4 bases and J lost 1, with 11 bases in between. Per the germline V gene, CDR1 is LNHDA and CDR2 is SQIVND (reference sequence).

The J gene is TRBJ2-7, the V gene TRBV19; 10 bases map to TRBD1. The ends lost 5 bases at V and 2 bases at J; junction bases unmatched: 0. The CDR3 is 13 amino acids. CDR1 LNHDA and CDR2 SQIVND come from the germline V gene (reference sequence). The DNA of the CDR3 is TGTGCCAGTAGTGACAGGGGGCCCTACGAGCAGTACTTC. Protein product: CASSDRGPYEQYF.

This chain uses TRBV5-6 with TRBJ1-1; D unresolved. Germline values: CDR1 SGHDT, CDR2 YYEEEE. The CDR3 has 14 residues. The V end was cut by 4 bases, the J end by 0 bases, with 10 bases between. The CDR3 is CASSKGTVNTEAFF. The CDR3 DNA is TGTGCCAGCAGCAAAGGCACAGTGAACACTGAAGCTTTCTTT. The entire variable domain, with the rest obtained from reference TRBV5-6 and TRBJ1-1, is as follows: DAGVTQSPTHLIKTRGQQVTLRCSPKSGHDTVSWYQQALGQGPQFIFQYYEEEERQRGNFPDRFSGHQFPNYSSELNVNALLLGDSALYLCASSKGTVNTEAFFGQGTRLTVV.

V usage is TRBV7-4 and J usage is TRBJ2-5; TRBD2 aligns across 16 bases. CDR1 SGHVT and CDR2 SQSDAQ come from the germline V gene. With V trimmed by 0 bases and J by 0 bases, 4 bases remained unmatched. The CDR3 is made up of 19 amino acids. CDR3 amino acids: CASSLAGLAGGHNQETQYF. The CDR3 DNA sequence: TGTGCCAGCAGCTTAGCGGGACTAGCGGGGGGGCACAACCAAGAGACCCAGTACTTC.

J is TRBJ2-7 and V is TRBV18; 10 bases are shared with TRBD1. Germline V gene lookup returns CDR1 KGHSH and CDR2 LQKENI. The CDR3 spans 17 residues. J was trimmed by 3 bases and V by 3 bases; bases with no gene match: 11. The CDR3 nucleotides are TGTGCCAGCTCACCGGAATTGACCGGGACAGGGGTCTACGAGCAGTACTTC. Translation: CASSPELTGTGVYEQYF.

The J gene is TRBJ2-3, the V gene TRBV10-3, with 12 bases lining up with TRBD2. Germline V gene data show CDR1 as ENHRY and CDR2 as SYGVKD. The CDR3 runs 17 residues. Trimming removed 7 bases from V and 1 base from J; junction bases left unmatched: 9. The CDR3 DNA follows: TGTGCCATCACGTCGCTAGCGGGGGGGCCGCGCACAGATACGCAGTATTTT. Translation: CAITSLAGGPRTDTQYF.

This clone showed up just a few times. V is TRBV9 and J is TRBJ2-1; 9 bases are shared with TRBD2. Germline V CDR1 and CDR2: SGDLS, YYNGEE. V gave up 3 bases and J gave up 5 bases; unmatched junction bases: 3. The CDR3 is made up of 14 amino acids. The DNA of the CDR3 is TGTGCCAGCAGCGAAGCGGGGGGACACAATGAGCAGTTCTTC. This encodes CASSEAGGHNEQFF.

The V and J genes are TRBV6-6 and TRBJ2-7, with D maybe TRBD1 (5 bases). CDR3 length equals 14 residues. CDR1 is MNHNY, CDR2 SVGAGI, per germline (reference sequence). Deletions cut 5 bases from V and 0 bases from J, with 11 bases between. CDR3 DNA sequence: TGTGCCAGCAGTACCCGACAGAGCTCCTACGAGCAGTACTTC. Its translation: CASSTRQSSYEQYF.

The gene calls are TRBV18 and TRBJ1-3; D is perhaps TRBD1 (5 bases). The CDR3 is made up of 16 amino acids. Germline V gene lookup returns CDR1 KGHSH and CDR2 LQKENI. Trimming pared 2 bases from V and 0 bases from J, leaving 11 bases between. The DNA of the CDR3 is TGTGCCAGCTCACCAATCAGGGAATACTCTGGAAACACCATATATTTT. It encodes CASSPIREYSGNTIYF. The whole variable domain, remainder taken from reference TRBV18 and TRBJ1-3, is NAGVMQNPRHLVRRRGQEARLRCSPMKGHSHVYWYRQLPEEGLKFMVYLQKENIIDESGMPKERFSAEFPKEGPSILRIQQVVRGDSAAYFCASSPIREYSGNTIYFGEGSWLTVV.

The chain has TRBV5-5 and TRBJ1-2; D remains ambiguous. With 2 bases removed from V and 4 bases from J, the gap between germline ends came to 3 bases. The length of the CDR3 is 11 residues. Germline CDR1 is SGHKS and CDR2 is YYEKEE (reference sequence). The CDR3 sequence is CASSFLYGYTF. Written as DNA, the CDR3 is TGTGCCAGCAGCTTTCTCTATGGCTACACCTTC.

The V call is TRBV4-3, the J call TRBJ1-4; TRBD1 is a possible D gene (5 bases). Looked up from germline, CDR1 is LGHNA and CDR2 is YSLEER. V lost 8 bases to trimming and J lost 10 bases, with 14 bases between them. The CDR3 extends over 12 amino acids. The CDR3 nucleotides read TGCGCCAGCCTCTCTGGGGGGGGAAAACTGTTTTTT. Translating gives CASLSGGGKLFF.

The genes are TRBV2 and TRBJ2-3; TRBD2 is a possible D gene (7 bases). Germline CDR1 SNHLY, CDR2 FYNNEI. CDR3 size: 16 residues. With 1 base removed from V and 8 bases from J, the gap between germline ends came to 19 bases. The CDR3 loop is CASSEGGGFNGGTQYF. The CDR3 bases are TGTGCCAGCAGTGAAGGCGGGGGCTTCAACGGGGGTACGCAGTATTTT.

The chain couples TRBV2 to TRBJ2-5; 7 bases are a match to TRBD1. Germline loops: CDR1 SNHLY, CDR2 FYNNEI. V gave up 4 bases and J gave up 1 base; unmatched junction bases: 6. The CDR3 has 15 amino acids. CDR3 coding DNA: TGTGCCAGCAGTGGGGACAGCTCGGCCCAAGAGACCCAGTACTTC. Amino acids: CASSGDSSAQETQYF.

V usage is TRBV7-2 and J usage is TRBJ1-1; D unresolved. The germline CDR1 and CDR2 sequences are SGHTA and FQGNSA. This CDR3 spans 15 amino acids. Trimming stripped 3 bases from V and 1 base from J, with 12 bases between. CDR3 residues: CASSFSTPPNTEAFF. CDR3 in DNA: TGTGCCAGCAGCTTCAGTACACCCCCGAACACTGAAGCTTTCTTT. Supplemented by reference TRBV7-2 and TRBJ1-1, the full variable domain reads GAGVSQSPSNKVTEKGKDVELRCDPISGHTALYWYRQSLGQGLEFLIYFQGNSAPDKSGLPSDRFSAERTGGSVSTLTIQRTQQEDSAVYLCASSFSTPPNTEAFFGQGTRLTVV.

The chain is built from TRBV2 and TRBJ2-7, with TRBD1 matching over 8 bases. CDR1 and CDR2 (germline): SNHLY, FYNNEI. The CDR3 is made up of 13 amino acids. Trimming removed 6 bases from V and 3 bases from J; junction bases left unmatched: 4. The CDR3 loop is CASRDGTGYEQYF. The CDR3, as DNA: TGTGCCAGCAGGGACGGGACAGGCTACGAGCAGTACTTC.

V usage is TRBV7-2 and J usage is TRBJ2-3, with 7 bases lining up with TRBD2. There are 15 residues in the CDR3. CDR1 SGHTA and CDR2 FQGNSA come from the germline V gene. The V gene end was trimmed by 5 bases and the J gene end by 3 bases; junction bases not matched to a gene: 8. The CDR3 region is CASSHGGRATDTQYF. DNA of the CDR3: TGTGCCAGCAGCCATGGGGGGAGGGCTACAGATACGCAGTATTTT.

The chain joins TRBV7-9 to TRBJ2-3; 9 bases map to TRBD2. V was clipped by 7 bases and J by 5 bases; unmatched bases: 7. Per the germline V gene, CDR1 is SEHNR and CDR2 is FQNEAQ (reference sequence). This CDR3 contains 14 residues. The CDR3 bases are TGTGCCAGCACCTCTAGCGGGGTAGAAGATACGCAGTATTTT. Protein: CASTSSGVEDTQYF.

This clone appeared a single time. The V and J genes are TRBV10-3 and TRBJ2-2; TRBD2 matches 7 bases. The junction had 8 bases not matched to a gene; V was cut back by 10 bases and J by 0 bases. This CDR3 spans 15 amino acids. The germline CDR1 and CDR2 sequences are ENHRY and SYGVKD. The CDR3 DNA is TGTGCCACGGGGGGAGGGCGGACGAACACCGGGGAGCTGTTTTTT. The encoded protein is CATGGGRTNTGELFF.

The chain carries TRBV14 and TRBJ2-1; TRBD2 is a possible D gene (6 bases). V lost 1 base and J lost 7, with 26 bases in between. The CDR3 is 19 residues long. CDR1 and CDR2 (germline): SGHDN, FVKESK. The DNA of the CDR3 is TGTGCCAGCAGCCAAGCAGAACTAGCTCGGGGTCTCCCTTTGAATGAGCAGTTCTTC. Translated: CASSQAELARGLPLNEQFF.

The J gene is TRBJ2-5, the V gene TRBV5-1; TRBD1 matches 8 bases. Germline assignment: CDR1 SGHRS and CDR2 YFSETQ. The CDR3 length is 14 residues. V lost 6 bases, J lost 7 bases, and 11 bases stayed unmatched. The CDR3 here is CASTPPGQARTQYF. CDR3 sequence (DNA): TGCGCCAGCACCCCCCCGGGACAGGCAAGGACCCAGTACTTC.

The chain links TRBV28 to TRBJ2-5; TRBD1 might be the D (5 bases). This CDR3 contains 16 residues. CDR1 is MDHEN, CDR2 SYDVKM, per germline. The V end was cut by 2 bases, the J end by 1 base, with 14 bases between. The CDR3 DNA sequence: TGTGCCAGCAGTTTAGCAGGGCCTGGAGTCCAAGAGACCCAGTACTTC. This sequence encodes CASSLAGPGVQETQYF.